This entry concerns a single T cell receptor (beta chain). This entry is derived from a study of blood T cells in healthy people across ages. Every donor contributed roughly 11 milliliters of peripheral blood by blood draw. Together with a sample-barcoded 5' primer, a J-beta primer mix was included in a second PCR lasting roughly 6 to 12 cycles. Using its own MiXCR run on the 5' RACE reads, TCRdb lists one record per CDR3 protein. The sample holds around 1.5 million distinct CDR3 sequences, 59% seen once. Trimming took 0 bases from V and 4 from J, leaving 7 bases between them. Germline CDR1 and CDR2: SGHKS and YYEKEE (reference sequence). CDR3 size: 13 residues.

Sequencing was carried out using blood. This clonotype originated in a man aged 18 to 29 in good health. The chain uses TRBV5-5 and TRBJ1-2; D remains unclear. CDR3 in amino acids: CASSLATSYGYTF. The DNA of the CDR3 is TGTGCCAGCAGCTTGGCAACAAGCTATGGCTACACCTTC.